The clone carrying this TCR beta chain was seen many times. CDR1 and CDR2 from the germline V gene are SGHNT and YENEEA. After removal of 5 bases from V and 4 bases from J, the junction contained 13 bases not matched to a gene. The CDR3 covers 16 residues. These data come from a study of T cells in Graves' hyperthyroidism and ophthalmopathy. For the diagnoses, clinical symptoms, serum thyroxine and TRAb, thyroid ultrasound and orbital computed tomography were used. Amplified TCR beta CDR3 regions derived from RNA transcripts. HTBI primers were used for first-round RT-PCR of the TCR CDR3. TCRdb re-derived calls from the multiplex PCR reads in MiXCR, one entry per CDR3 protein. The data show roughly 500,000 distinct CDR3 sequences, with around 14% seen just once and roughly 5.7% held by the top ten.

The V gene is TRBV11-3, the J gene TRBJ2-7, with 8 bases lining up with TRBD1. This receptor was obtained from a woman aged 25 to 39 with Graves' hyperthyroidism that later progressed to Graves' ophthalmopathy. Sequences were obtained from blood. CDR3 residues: CASSRMTGAGDYEQYF. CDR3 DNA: TGTGCCAGCAGCCGCATGACAGGGGCTGGGGATTACGAGCAGTACTTC.